This TCR beta chain was sequenced in a study of T cell repertoires in cytomegalovirus infection (dated by TCRdb to the late 2010s). At the level of the whole study: Donor HLA type was relevant to the analysis, as public TCR beta signatures indicated carriage of CMV infection together with the matching HLA type. What the study reported, not specific to this receptor: Cumulative frequency of public TCR beta family members discriminated carriers of CMV infection plus the relevant HLA type in this cohort and an independent roughly 340-donor cohort. The ex vivo response was dominated by HLA-C-restricted CMV-specific TCR beta clonotypes, and the single most frequent clonotype in two of eight donors was supplied by these HLA-C-restricted clonotypes.

The listed sequencing device is Illumina HiSeq 1500. TCRdb applied fastp at Q25 and MiXCR to the public reads, then kept only in-frame beta chains. Rows are combined by CDR3 protein, so each entry shows the most common genes and DNA. This sample is represented by about 60,000 distinct CDR3 sequences; roughly 32% of them were singletons. Together, the top ten hold about 74% of the sample. Relative to germline, V is missing 6 bases and J is missing 5 bases, with 17 bases of the junction outside any gene match. The CDR3 has 17 amino acids, counting the end cysteine and phenylalanine. Here the CDR3 DNA is all that survives: 51 bases in frame from base 1. With regard to this clonotype: There is no known antigen for this receptor. Qualities for individual bases were not recorded, and no much larger clone is one base off.

This sequence originates from a human donor in good health (CMV status not recorded). Some clones in this sample may be carry-over from other donors' samples. What was sequenced was PBMCs, sequenced either directly or after in vitro stimulation (not recorded which). The rearranged chain carries TRBV12-3 or TRBV12-4 and TRBJ2-5; TRBD1 fits 8 bases in the junction. CDR3 sequence: CASSLKRMGQGAETQYF. The bases read TGTGCCAGCAGCCTTAAAAGGATGGGCCAGGGGGCCGAGACCCAGTACTTC.